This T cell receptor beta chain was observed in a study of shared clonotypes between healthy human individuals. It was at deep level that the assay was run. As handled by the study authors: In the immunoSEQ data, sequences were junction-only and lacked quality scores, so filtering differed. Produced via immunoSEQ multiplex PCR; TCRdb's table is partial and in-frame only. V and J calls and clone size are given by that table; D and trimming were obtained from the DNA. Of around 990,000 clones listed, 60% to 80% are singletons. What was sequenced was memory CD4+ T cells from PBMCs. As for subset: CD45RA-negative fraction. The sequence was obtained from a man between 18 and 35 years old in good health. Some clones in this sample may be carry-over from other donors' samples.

The CDR3 loop reads CAWSVEREGKDTQYF. The CDR3 coding sequence is TGTGCCTGGAGTGTAGAGCGGGAGGGGAAGGATACGCAGTATTTT. The rearrangement uses TRBV30 and TRBJ2-3; 10 bases match TRBD2. In germline, CDR1 is GTSNPN, CDR2 SVGIG (reference sequence). This CDR3 is 15 amino acids long. Trimming cost V 0 bases and J 6 bases; bases outside gene matches: 6.